The 21 T cell receptor beta chains below all came from one sample that was sequenced in a study of regulatory T cells in long-lasting Graves disease. The time point denotes: newly diagnosed GD, antithyroid drugs for less than 3 months. Researchers made the TCR library from RNA that was extracted from PBMCs. The authors built TCR beta libraries using iRepertoire HTBI primers and Arm-PCR of CDR3 regions. One entry per CDR3 protein, called by TCRdb with MiXCR from the multiplex PCR reads. Among 550,000 or so distinct CDR3 sequences, more than 10% were seen once, and the ten largest hold around 9.3%. These records were also assigned to another study, of T cells in Graves' hyperthyroidism and ophthalmopathy.

The sequences come from peripheral blood mononuclear cells (PBMCs), collected at new diagnosis, from a patient treated with antithyroid drugs. All receptors derive from a young woman with Graves disease.

This clonotype has at least ten counts. The rearrangement uses TRBV28 and TRBJ2-5; 7 bases fit TRBD1. V gave up 2 bases and J gave up 2 bases; unmatched junction bases: 5. Germline V gene sequence: CDR1 MDHEN, CDR2 SYDVKM. CDR3 length: 15 amino acids. The CDR3 coding sequence is TGTGCCAGCAGTTTAGTGGGACAGACACAAGAGACCCAGTACTTC. Protein product: CASSLVGQTQETQYF.

A word on this clonotype: The conserved closing phenylalanine or tryptophan is absent in this CDR3, likely reflecting a read error. This chain joins TRBV6-9 and TRBJ2-2; no clear D. The V gene's germline CDR1 is MNHGY and CDR2 SVAAGI. The V gene lost 3 bases and the J gene lost 3 bases, with 11 bases spanning the gap. There are 15 residues in the CDR3. The CDR3 here is CASSYTPKYTGELFL. CDR3 nucleotide sequence: TGTGCCAGCAGTTACACCCCGAAGTACACCGGGGAGCTGTTTCTT.

The chain is built from TRBV20-1 and TRBJ2-5; tentative D call: TRBD2 (5 bases). Germline V gene data show CDR1 as DFQATT and CDR2 as SNEGSKA (reference sequence). With 0 bases removed from V and 10 bases from J, the gap between germline ends came to 9 bases. This CDR3 is built from 11 residues. The CDR3 spells CSARDIRGQYF. CDR3 nucleotides: TGCAGTGCTAGAGATATCCGGGGCCAGTACTTC.

This clonotype was counted at least ten times. This chain links TRBV6-2 or TRBV6-3 with TRBJ1-1; no clear D gene. The length of the CDR3 is 13 residues. Per germline, CDR1 MNHEY and CDR2 SVGEGT. The V gene lost 6 bases and the J gene lost 2 bases, with 10 bases spanning the gap. DNA of the CDR3: TGTGCCAGCAGACTTCGGCCTAACACTGAAGCTTTCTTT. The encoded protein is CASRLRPNTEAFF.

A word on this clonotype: This could be a read error, since a much larger clone is one nucleotide away. A read error is likely, as this CDR3 ends without the conserved phenylalanine or tryptophan. This chain's CDR3 is CASSNGAPDTQYL. Written as DNA, the CDR3 is TGTGCCAGCAGCAACGGGGCCCCAGATACGCAGTATCTT. The V gene is TRBV7-2, the J gene TRBJ2-3, with D tentatively TRBD1 or TRBD2 (5 bases each). The ends were cut back, 5 bases at V and 4 bases at J, with 10 bases in the middle. CDR1 SGHTA and CDR2 FQGNSA come from the germline V gene. This CDR3 is built from 13 residues.

The chain combines TRBV27 with TRBJ2-7; TRBD1 might be the D (6 bases). CDR1 is MNHEY, CDR2 SMNVEV, per germline (reference sequence). This CDR3 contains 13 residues. V lost 2 bases and J 9 bases, leaving 14 bases between the germline ends. CDR3 residues: CASSLGRGGWQYF. DNA for the CDR3: TGTGCCAGCAGTTTAGGCAGGGGCGGGTGGCAGTACTTC.

This clonotype was recorded many times. The chain has TRBV15 and TRBJ1-4; TRBD1 might be the D (5 bases). Trimming pared 6 bases from V and 3 bases from J, leaving 11 bases between. Germline-derived CDR1 and CDR2 are LNHNV and YYDKDF (reference sequence). The CDR3 covers 14 residues. In nucleotides, the CDR3 is TGTGCCACCAGATACGGGGCAGCTAATGAAAAACTGTTTTTT. Its translation is CATRYGAANEKLFF.

This clonotype showed up many times. The J gene is TRBJ2-5, the V gene TRBV2, with 8 bases that match TRBD2. V dropped 5 bases and J dropped 7; count of bases not matched to a gene: 3. This CDR3 is 12 amino acids long. The germline gives CDR1 SNHLY, CDR2 FYNNEI. CDR3 DNA sequence: TGTGCCAGCAGTCGGGCGGGGGGGACCCAGTACTTC. Translation gives CASSRAGGTQYF. The full variable domain, with the rest looked up from reference TRBV2 and TRBJ2-5, is EPEVTQTPSHQVTQMGQEVILRCVPISNHLYFYWYRQILGQKVEFLVSFYNNEISEKSEIFDDQFSVERPDGSNFTLKIRSTKLEDSAMYFCASSRAGGTQYFGPGTRLLVL.

This clonotype was seen repeatedly, ten times or more. The V gene is TRBV28, the J gene TRBJ1-2, with unresolved D. This CDR3 has 16 amino acids. Trimming took 7 bases from V and 6 from J, leaving 24 bases between them. Germline assignment: CDR1 MDHEN and CDR2 SYDVKM. CDR3 coding DNA: TGTGCCAGCAAACCCCCTTTGCATCGTGGGAAGAATGGCTACACCTTC. Translated, it gives CASKPPLHRGKNGYTF.

Only a few counts were recorded for this clonotype. The V gene is TRBV20-1, the J gene TRBJ2-7; 7 positions match TRBD1. This CDR3 contains 15 residues. Germline assignment: CDR1 DFQATT and CDR2 SNEGSKA (reference sequence). Germline trimming cut 0 bases from V and 2 bases from J; bases unmatched to any gene: 7. This chain's CDR3 is CSARDAQGVPYEQYF. CDR3 coding DNA: TGCAGTGCTAGAGATGCGCAGGGGGTTCCCTACGAGCAGTACTTC.

This clonotype was recorded at least ten times. The rearrangement links TRBV6-1 to TRBJ2-6; D not resolved. The germline V gene encodes CDR1 MNHNS and CDR2 SASEGT. V lost 5 bases and J 0 bases, leaving 14 bases between the germline ends. The CDR3 runs to 17 residues. The CDR3 DNA reads TGTGCCAGCAGTACCGGGCCCGTTTTCTCTGGGGCCAACGTCCTGACTTTC. Translating it yields CASSTGPVFSGANVLTF.

This clonotype was found many times. CDR3 bases: TGTGCCAGCAGCCCCAAGGGTAGCGGGAGCACCGGGGAGCTGTTTTTT. Its protein product is CASSPKGSGSTGELFF. The chain joins TRBV3-1 to TRBJ2-2; 9 positions match TRBD2. Per the germline V gene, CDR1 is LGHDT and CDR2 is YNNKEL (reference sequence). This CDR3 contains 16 residues. V was clipped by 4 bases and J by 4 bases; unmatched bases: 7.

This clonotype was observed many times. The chain recombines TRBV6-5 with TRBJ2-5; 10 bases align to TRBD2. CDR1 is MNHEY and CDR2 is SVGAGI in the germline V gene. The V gene end was trimmed by 0 bases and the J gene end by 6 bases; junction bases not matched to a gene: 19. CDR3 size: 20 residues. This chain's CDR3 is CASSYSIRSSGGPGGKTQYF. The CDR3 DNA is TGTGCCAGCAGTTACTCGATTCGGTCTAGCGGGGGACCGGGCGGGAAGACCCAGTACTTC.

This clonotype was recorded many times. The J gene is TRBJ2-7, the V gene TRBV12-3 or TRBV12-4; no firm D call. The CDR3 runs 10 residues. The V gene lost 2 bases and the J gene lost 5 bases, with 1 base spanning the gap. CDR3 protein: CASSLNEQYF. As DNA, the CDR3 is TGTGCCAGCAGTTTAAACGAGCAGTACTTC.

The chain couples TRBV4-3 to TRBJ2-1; D gene uncertain. CDR1 is LGHNA, CDR2 YSLEER, per germline. The CDR3 is made up of 15 amino acids. V was clipped by 0 bases and J by 2 bases, with 8 bases between them. The CDR3 nucleotides are TGCGCCAGCAGCCAAGATCCCCTAGCCTACAATGAGCAGTTCTTC. Amino acid sequence: CASSQDPLAYNEQFF.

This clonotype was counted many times. The V and J genes are TRBV9 and TRBJ1-1; D gene uncertain. The V end lost 0 bases, the J end lost 1 base, and 4 bases lay between the germline ends. The CDR3 runs to 13 residues. CDR1 is SGDLS and CDR2 is YYNGEE in the germline V gene. The CDR3, as DNA: TGTGCCAGCAGCGTAGACCAGAACACTGAAGCTTTCTTT. The encoded protein is CASSVDQNTEAFF.

This clonotype was seen ten or more times. The V gene is TRBV7-9, the J gene TRBJ1-4; D not resolved. Trimming cost V 4 bases and J 7 bases, with 4 bases left between them. From germline, CDR1 is SEHNR and CDR2 FQNEAQ (reference sequence). The CDR3 runs to 11 residues. CDR3 DNA: TGTGCCAGCAGCTCGATTGAAAAACTGTTTTTT. Translated: CASSSIEKLFF. Looking up the rest from reference TRBV7-9 and TRBJ1-4 gives the full variable domain: DTGVSQNPRHKITKRGQNVTFRCDPISEHNRLYWYRQTLGQGPEFLTYFQNEAQLEKSRLLSDRFSAERPKGSFSTLEIQRTEQGDSAMYLCASSSIEKLFFGSGTQLSVL.

The sample holds many counts of this clonotype. This chain connects TRBV5-5 to TRBJ1-2; D ambiguous. CDR3 length: 16 amino acids. The germline V gene has CDR1 SGHKS and CDR2 YYEKEE (reference sequence). V gave up 2 bases and J gave up 4 bases, with 18 bases separating them. CDR3 coding DNA: TGTGCCAGCAGCTTCCGGCCTGCCGTATTGCCCTATGGCTACACCTTC. As protein: CASSFRPAVLPYGYTF.

This clonotype has at least ten counts. The junction shows a germline mismatch at one end, possibly a read error. The chain has TRBV18 and TRBJ1-2; 7 bases map to TRBD1. Germline V gene sequence: CDR1 KGHSH, CDR2 LQKENI. The CDR3 sequence is 14 residues long. CDR3 in amino acids: CASSPGQSNYGYTF. The CDR3 region has the DNA TGCGCCAGCAGCCCGGGACAGTCCAACTATGGCTACACCTTC.

This clonotype was seen ten or more times. The rearrangement links TRBV20-1 to TRBJ1-6; no clear D. This CDR3 has 13 amino acids. Germline CDR1 and CDR2: DFQATT and SNEGSKA (reference sequence). Trimming removed 0 bases at V and 8 bases at J, with 8 bases between. CDR3 residues: CSARDTSDSPLHF. The CDR3, as DNA: TGCAGTGCTAGAGATACTTCGGATTCACCCCTCCACTTT.

This chain uses TRBV2 with TRBJ2-7, with 9 nucleotides matching TRBD2. V gave up 7 bases and J gave up 6 bases; unmatched junction bases: 7. The CDR3 has 13 amino acids. Looked up from germline, CDR1 is SNHLY and CDR2 is FYNNEI. CDR3 sequence: CASKILAGAEQYF. The CDR3 region has the DNA TGTGCCAGCAAGATTTTAGCGGGAGCCGAGCAGTACTTC.